The clone carrying this T cell receptor beta chain was seen at least ten times. Its antigen is undetermined. All unsorted peripheral T cells were captured because whole blood was used without fractionation. Peripheral blood, around 2.5 ml, was drawn for RNA extraction. The source of the sample is a study of HIV-infected patients and healthy controls. cDNA was made from about 500 ng RNA using alpha and beta constant primers. Using multiplexing indices, alpha and beta chain libraries were generated apart by chain-specific third strand synthesis. TCRdb recomputed calls from the 5' RACE reads with MiXCR, one row per CDR3 protein. The sample yields roughly 17,000 distinct CDR3 sequences, around 5.5% seen once. Study-level points and caveats: Compared with controls, mean Gini indices were significantly raised in HIV-infected repertoires, possibly indicating oligoclonality. The authors saw processing only sixteen HIV-infected individuals as a major limitation on generality. CDR3 sharing between individuals was lower in HIV-infected patients than in healthy controls.

Sequenced: blood. This TCR derives from an adult in good health.

As DNA, the CDR3 is TGCAGTGCTAGGCGGAAGGGGGGGCCATTGGATGAGCAGTTCTTC. Amino acid sequence: CSARRKGGPLDEQFF. J is TRBJ2-1 and V is TRBV20-1, with D tentatively TRBD2 (7 bases). The CDR3 is made up of 15 amino acids. V shed 3 bases and J shed 8 bases, with 20 bases lying between them. The V gene's germline CDR1 is DFQATT and CDR2 SNEGSKA (reference sequence).